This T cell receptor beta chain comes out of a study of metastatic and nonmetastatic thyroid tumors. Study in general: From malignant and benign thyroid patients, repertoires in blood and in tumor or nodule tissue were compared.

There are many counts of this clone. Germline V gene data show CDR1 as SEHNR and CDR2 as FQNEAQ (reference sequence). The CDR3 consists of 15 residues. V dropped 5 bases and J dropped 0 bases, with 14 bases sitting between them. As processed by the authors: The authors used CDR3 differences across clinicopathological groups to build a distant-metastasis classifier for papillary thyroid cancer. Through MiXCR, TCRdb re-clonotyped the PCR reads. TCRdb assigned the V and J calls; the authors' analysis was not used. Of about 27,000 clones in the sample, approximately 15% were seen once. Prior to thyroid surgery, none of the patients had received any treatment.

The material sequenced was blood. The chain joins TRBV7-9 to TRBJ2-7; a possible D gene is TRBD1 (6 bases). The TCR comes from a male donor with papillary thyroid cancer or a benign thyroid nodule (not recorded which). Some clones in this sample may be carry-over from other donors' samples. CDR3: CASSKSGQSSYEQYF. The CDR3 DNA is TGTGCCAGCAGCAAGTCTGGACAGAGCTCCTACGAGCAGTACTTC.